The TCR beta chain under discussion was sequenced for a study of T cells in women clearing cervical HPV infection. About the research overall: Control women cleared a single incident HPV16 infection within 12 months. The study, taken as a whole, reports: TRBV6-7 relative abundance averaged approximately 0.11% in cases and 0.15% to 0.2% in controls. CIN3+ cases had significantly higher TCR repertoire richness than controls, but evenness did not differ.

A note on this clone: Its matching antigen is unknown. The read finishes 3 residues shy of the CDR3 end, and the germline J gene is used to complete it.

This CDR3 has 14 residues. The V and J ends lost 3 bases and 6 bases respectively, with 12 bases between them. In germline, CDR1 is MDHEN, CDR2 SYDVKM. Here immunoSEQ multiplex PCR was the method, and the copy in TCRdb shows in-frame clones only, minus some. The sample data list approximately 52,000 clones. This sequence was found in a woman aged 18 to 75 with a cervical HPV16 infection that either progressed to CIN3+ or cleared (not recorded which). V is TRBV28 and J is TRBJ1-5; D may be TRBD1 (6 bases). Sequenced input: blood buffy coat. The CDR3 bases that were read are TGTGCCAGCAGTTTTAGCGGGGGGGCTCAGCCC. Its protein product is CASSFSGGAQP. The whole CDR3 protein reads CASSFSGGAQPQHF.